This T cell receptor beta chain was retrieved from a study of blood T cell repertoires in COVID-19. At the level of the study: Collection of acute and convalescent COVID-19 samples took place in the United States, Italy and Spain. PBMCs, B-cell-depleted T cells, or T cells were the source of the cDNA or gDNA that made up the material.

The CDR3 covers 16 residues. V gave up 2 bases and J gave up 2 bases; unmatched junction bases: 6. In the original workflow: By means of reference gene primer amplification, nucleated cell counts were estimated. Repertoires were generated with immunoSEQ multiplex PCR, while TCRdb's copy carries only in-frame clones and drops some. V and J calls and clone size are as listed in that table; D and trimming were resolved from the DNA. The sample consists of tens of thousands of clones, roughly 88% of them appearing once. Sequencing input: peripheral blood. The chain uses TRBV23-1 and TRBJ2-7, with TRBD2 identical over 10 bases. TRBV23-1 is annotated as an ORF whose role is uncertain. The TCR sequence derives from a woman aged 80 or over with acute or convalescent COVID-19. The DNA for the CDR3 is TGCGCCAGCAGTCAAAAAGAACTAGCGGGGACCTACGAGCAGTACTTC. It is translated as CASSQKELAGTYEQYF.